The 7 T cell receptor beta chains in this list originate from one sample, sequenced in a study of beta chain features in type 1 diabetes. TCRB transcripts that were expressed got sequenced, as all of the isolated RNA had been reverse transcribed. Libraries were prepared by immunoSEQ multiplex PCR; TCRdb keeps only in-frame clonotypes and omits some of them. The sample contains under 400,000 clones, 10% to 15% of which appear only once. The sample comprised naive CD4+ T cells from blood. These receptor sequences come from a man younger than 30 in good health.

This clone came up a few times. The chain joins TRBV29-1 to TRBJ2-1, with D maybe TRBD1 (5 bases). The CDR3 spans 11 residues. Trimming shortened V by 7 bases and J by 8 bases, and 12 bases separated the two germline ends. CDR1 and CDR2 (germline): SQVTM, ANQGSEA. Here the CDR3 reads CSASQGDEQFF. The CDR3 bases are TGCAGCGCCAGCCAAGGGGATGAGCAGTTCTTC.

CDR3 sequence (DNA): TGTGCCAGCAGCTTAGGGACAGGCAGCCAGTATGGCTACACCTTC. It encodes CASSLGTGSQYGYTF. The chain employs TRBV11-2 and TRBJ1-2; 7 positions agree with TRBD1. The CDR3 totals 15 residues. Trimming cost V 1 base and J 5 bases; bases outside gene matches: 7. CDR1 and CDR2 (germline): SGHAT, FQNNGV.

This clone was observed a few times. The CDR3 sequence: CASSPPPADTQYF. The CDR3 region has the DNA TGTGCCAGCAGCCCCCCGCCTGCGGATACGCAGTATTTT. The chain links TRBV27 to TRBJ2-3, with D hard to call. Trimming shortened V by 6 bases and J by 6 bases, and 13 bases separated the two germline ends. Germline V gene data show CDR1 as MNHEY and CDR2 as SMNVEV (reference sequence). This CDR3 region has 13 residues.

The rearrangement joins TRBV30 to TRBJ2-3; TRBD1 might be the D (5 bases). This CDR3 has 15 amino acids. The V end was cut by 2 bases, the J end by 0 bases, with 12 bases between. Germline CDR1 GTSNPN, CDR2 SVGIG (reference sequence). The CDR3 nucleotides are TGTGCCTGGAGTCAGCAGGGTAGAAGCACAGATACGCAGTATTTT. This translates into CAWSQQGRSTDTQYF.

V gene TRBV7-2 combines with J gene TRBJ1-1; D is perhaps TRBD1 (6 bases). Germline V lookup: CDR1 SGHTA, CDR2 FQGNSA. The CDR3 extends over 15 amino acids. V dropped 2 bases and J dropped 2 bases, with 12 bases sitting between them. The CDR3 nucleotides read TGTGCCAGCAGCTTATACAGGGTTGGAAACACTGAAGCTTTCTTT. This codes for CASSLYRVGNTEAFF. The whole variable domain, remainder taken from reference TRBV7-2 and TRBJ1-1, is GAGVSQSPSNKVTEKGKDVELRCDPISGHTALYWYRQSLGQGLEFLIYFQGNSAPDKSGLPSDRFSAERTGGSVSTLTIQRTQQEDSAVYLCASSLYRVGNTEAFFGQGTRLTVV.

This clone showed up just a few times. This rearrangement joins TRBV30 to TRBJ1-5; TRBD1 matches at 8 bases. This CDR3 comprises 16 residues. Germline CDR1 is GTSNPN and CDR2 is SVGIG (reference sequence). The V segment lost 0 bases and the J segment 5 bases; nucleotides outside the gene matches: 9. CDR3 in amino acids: CAWSVRSQGADQPQHF. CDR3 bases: TGTGCCTGGAGTGTAAGGTCCCAGGGGGCCGATCAGCCCCAGCATTTT.

CDR3 DNA sequence: TGTGCCAGCAGCTTATACAAGCTAACAGGGCCTTCCTACGAGCAGTACTTC. It yields the protein CASSLYKLTGPSYEQYF. J is TRBJ2-7 and V is TRBV7-9, with a possible D match to TRBD1 (6 bases). This CDR3 comprises 17 residues. V lost 2 bases, J lost 1 base, and 18 bases lay in between. Per germline, CDR1 SEHNR and CDR2 FQNEAQ (reference sequence). The complete variable domain, with remaining parts taken from reference TRBV7-9 and TRBJ2-7, reads DTGVSQNPRHKITKRGQNVTFRCDPISEHNRLYWYRQTLGQGPEFLTYFQNEAQLEKSRLLSDRFSAERPKGSFSTLEIQRTEQGDSAMYLCASSLYKLTGPSYEQYFGPGTRLTVT.